A single sample is the source of the 29 T cell receptor beta chains below, sequenced in a study of cytomegalovirus exposure and HLA in healthy donors. The PCR made use of 60 Vbeta and 13 Jbeta primers. Assay: immunoSEQ multiplex PCR; the TCRdb copy retains only in-frame clones and omits some. The sample holds approximately 220,000 clones; roughly four fifths are singletons and the top ten take approximately 1.5%. Specimen: PBMCs. These TCRs come from a girl aged 5-17 years in good health and CMV-seronegative.

The chain couples TRBV19 to TRBJ1-1; 9 bases map to TRBD1. V trimming: 4 bases; J trimming: 11 bases; junction bases outside the gene matches: 8. The CDR3 extends over 13 amino acids. The germline gives CDR1 LNHDA, CDR2 SQIVND (reference sequence). The CDR3 region has the DNA TGTGCCAGTAGTAGCCGGGACAGGGAGCTGGCTTTCTTT. Amino acids: CASSSRDRELAFF. The full variable domain, completed using reference TRBV19 and TRBJ1-1, is DGGITQSPKYLFRKEGQNVTLSCEQNLNHDAMYWYRQDPGQGLRLIYYSQIVNDFQKGDIAEGYSVSREKKESFPLTVTSAQKNPTAFYLCASSSRDRELAFFGQGTRLTVV.

The CDR3 sequence: CASSPPHNTEAFF. The CDR3 DNA is TGTGCCAGCAGCCCCCCACATAACACTGAAGCTTTCTTT. This chain uses TRBV7-9 with TRBJ1-1; D remains unclear. CDR1 SEHNR and CDR2 FQNEAQ come from the germline V gene (reference sequence). This CDR3 is 13 amino acids long. Trimming cost V 5 bases and J 2 bases, with 9 bases left between them.

This clone was recorded only once. This chain connects TRBV27 to TRBJ2-7; D possibly corresponds to TRBD1 (6 bases). CDR1 MNHEY and CDR2 SMNVEV come from the germline V gene (reference sequence). Trimming shortened V by 5 bases and J by 0 bases, and 8 bases separated the two germline ends. This CDR3 is built from 13 residues. CDR3: CASSRGGSYEQYF. Here the CDR3 DNA reads TGTGCCAGCAGTCGAGGGGGCTCCTACGAGCAGTACTTC.

The V and J genes are TRBV27 and TRBJ1-2; 8 nucleotides line up with TRBD1. Germline trimming cut 1 base from V and 8 bases from J; bases unmatched to any gene: 15. The CDR3 sequence is 17 residues long. Germline V gene lookup returns CDR1 MNHEY and CDR2 SMNVEV (reference sequence). CDR3 protein: CASSLLGRQGALRGYTF. Here the CDR3 DNA reads TGTGCCAGCAGTTTATTGGGGCGGCAGGGGGCCTTGAGGGGCTACACCTTC.

The chain links TRBV30 to TRBJ2-7, with TRBD2 matching 7 bases. This CDR3 spans 16 amino acids. CDR1 and CDR2 (germline): GTSNPN, SVGIG (reference sequence). With 0 bases clipped from V and 1 base from J, the junction kept 9 bases outside the gene matches. CDR3 region: CAWSVKGLQDSYEQYF. CDR3 nucleotide sequence: TGTGCCTGGAGTGTAAAGGGACTACAGGATTCCTACGAGCAGTACTTC.

The chain uses TRBV27 and TRBJ2-7; TRBD1 aligns across 7 bases. V was clipped by 5 bases and J by 2 bases; unmatched bases: 6. This CDR3 has 14 amino acids. CDR1 MNHEY and CDR2 SMNVEV come from the germline V gene (reference sequence). Written as DNA, the CDR3 is TGTGCCAGCAGTCCGGGGACAGTGACCTACGAGCAGTACTTC. Encoded protein: CASSPGTVTYEQYF.

This chain uses TRBV28 with TRBJ2-7; 9 nucleotides align to TRBD1. The CDR3 loop spans 14 amino acids. Germline V gene sequence: CDR1 MDHEN, CDR2 SYDVKM. V trimming: 5 bases; J trimming: 2 bases; junction bases outside the gene matches: 4. CDR3 sequence (DNA): TGTGCCAGCAGTCGACAGGGGGGGACCTACGAGCAGTACTTC. Protein sequence: CASSRQGGTYEQYF.

The V gene is TRBV27, the J gene TRBJ2-5; 7 bases are shared with TRBD2. This CDR3 has 14 amino acids. In germline, CDR1 is MNHEY, CDR2 SMNVEV (reference sequence). Trimming at V came to 6 bases and at J to 7 bases, leaving 11 bases not matched to a gene. The CDR3 here is CASSQASGSGTQYF. Here the CDR3 DNA reads TGTGCCAGCAGCCAAGCTAGCGGTTCCGGGACCCAGTACTTC.

This clone was observed a few times. The chain couples TRBV19 to TRBJ1-2; D perhaps matches TRBD1 (5 bases). Germline loops: CDR1 LNHDA, CDR2 SQIVND (reference sequence). The CDR3 runs 12 residues. The V end lost 6 bases, the J end lost 3 bases, and 8 bases lay between the germline ends. The CDR3 protein is CASRAGYYGYTF. Written as DNA, the CDR3 is TGTGCCAGTAGGGCAGGGTACTATGGCTACACCTTC. The variable domain in full, completed from reference TRBV19 and TRBJ1-2, reads DGGITQSPKYLFRKEGQNVTLSCEQNLNHDAMYWYRQDPGQGLRLIYYSQIVNDFQKGDIAEGYSVSREKKESFPLTVTSAQKNPTAFYLCASRAGYYGYTFGSGTRLTVV.

This chain uses TRBV7-2 with TRBJ1-1; 8 positions agree with TRBD1. This CDR3 has 13 residues. V gave up 4 bases and J gave up 4 bases; unmatched junction bases: 2. CDR1 is SGHTA, CDR2 FQGNSA, per germline. CDR3 DNA sequence: TGTGCCAGCAGCTCCGGGACAGGCACTGAAGCTTTCTTT. This gives the protein CASSSGTGTEAFF.

The V and J genes are TRBV7-8 and TRBJ2-5; tentative D call: TRBD1 (5 bases). CDR1 and CDR2 from the germline V gene are SGHVS and FQNEAQ. The CDR3 spans 14 residues. With 5 bases removed from V and 1 base from J, the gap between germline ends came to 11 bases. The CDR3 DNA reads TGTGCCAGCAGCAGGGGCAGGACCCAAGAGACCCAGTACTTC. Its translation is CASSRGRTQETQYF. The full variable domain, with the rest looked up from reference TRBV7-8 and TRBJ2-5, is GAGVSQSPRYKVAKRGQDVALRCDPISGHVSLFWYQQALGQGPEFLTYFQNEAQLDKSGLPSDRFFAERPEGSVSTLKIQRTQQEDSAVYLCASSRGRTQETQYFGPGTRLLVL.

This chain joins TRBV28 and TRBJ1-2; the D is unclear. V shed 7 bases and J shed 6 bases, with 15 bases lying between them. The CDR3 runs 13 residues. CDR1 is MDHEN, CDR2 SYDVKM, per germline. CDR3 nucleotide sequence: TGTGCCAGCAATGCTAGACTCTCGGATGGCTACACCTTC. As protein: CASNARLSDGYTF.

This chain connects TRBV28 to TRBJ1-2, with 7 bases matching TRBD1. V dropped 6 bases and J dropped 5; count of bases not matched to a gene: 12. CDR3 length: 15 amino acids. Germline loops: CDR1 MDHEN, CDR2 SYDVKM. CDR3 sequence reads: CASSRPGGAFYGYTF. The CDR3 bases are TGTGCCAGCAGCCGACCAGGGGGTGCCTTTTATGGCTACACCTTC.

The chain joins TRBV7-6 to TRBJ2-2; weak D call: TRBD1 (6 bases). Trimming removed 2 bases from V and 1 base from J, with 8 bases in between. Germline values: CDR1 SGHVS, CDR2 FNYEAQ. The CDR3 sequence is 15 residues long. In nucleotides, the CDR3 is TGTGCCAGCAGCTTACCGGGACAGAACACCGGGGAGCTGTTTTTT. Translation gives CASSLPGQNTGELFF.

This clone was counted between two and nine times. The chain links TRBV25-1 to TRBJ2-1; D call uncertain. This CDR3 is built from 13 residues. Trimming took off 3 bases at V and 4 bases at J, with 7 bases between the two ends. The germline gives CDR1 MGHDK, CDR2 SYGVNS. CDR3 amino acids: CASSETSYNEQFF. DNA of the CDR3: TGTGCCAGCAGTGAGACATCGTACAATGAGCAGTTCTTC.

V is TRBV19 and J is TRBJ1-5; no definite D call. V was shortened by 6 bases and J by 3 bases, with 15 bases between the two germline ends. The germline V gene encodes CDR1 LNHDA and CDR2 SQIVND (reference sequence). The CDR3 runs to 15 residues. The CDR3 reads CASRSQDGDNQPQHF. For the CDR3, the DNA is TGTGCCAGTAGATCTCAGGACGGGGACAATCAGCCCCAGCATTTT.

V is TRBV4-2 and J is TRBJ2-5; a weak D match, TRBD1 (5 bases). The J call may be in error: the DNA end matches TRBJ2-7 better. The CDR3 extends over 14 amino acids. Looked up from germline, CDR1 is LGHNA and CDR2 is YNFKEQ. The CDR3 protein is CASSQEQETYEQYF. The CDR3 nucleotides read TGTGCCAGCAGCCAAGAACAGGAAACCTACGAGCAGTACTTC.

A few counts support this clone. The chain carries TRBV6-5 and TRBJ1-5; D may be TRBD1 (5 bases). The V gene's germline CDR1 is MNHEY and CDR2 SVGAGI. V shed 4 bases and J shed 6 bases, with 16 bases lying between them. The CDR3 has 15 residues. CDR3 sequence: CASSSLGARGQPQHF. CDR3 in DNA: TGTGCCAGCAGTTCTCTAGGGGCCAGAGGTCAGCCCCAGCATTTT.

The J gene is TRBJ2-6, the V gene TRBV13; 8 positions match TRBD2. In germline, CDR1 is PRHDT, CDR2 FYEKMQ (reference sequence). CDR3 length: 17 residues. The junction had 6 bases not matched to a gene; V was cut back by 5 bases and J by 0 bases. The CDR3 spells CASSPGTSNSGANVLTF. The CDR3 coding sequence is TGTGCCAGCAGCCCAGGGACTAGTAACTCTGGGGCCAACGTCCTGACTTTC.

This clone was seen a few times. The J gene is TRBJ2-1, the V gene TRBV27; a possible D gene is TRBD1 (8 bases). Trimming stripped 2 bases from V and 7 bases from J, with 15 bases between. Germline V gives CDR1 MNHEY, CDR2 SMNVEV (reference sequence). The CDR3 extends over 15 amino acids. CDR3 sequence reads: CASSLSGTGGNEQFF. As DNA, the CDR3 is TGTGCCAGCAGTTTAAGCGGGACAGGAGGTAATGAGCAGTTCTTC.

This chain uses TRBV4-2 with TRBJ1-1; the match to TRBD1 covers 9 bases. The V gene's germline CDR1 is LGHNA and CDR2 YNFKEQ. After removal of 0 bases from V and 6 bases from J, the junction contained 5 bases not matched to a gene. The CDR3 extends over 15 amino acids. CDR3 amino acids: CASSQDGTGKAEAFF. The DNA of the CDR3 is TGTGCCAGCAGCCAAGATGGGACAGGGAAGGCTGAAGCTTTCTTT.

The chain carries TRBV29-1 and TRBJ2-3; 13 bases map to TRBD2. The CDR3 is 16 amino acids. Germline CDR1 is SQVTM and CDR2 is ANQGSEA. The V segment lost 4 bases and the J segment 3 bases; nucleotides outside the gene matches: 7. The CDR3 region has the DNA TGCAGCGTTGGATTCGCGACTAGCGGGGGGACAGATACGCAGTATTTT. Its protein is CSVGFATSGGTDTQYF.

This sequence joins TRBV6-1 and TRBJ2-1; TRBD2 agrees at 7 bases. Germline CDR1 is MNHNS and CDR2 is SASEGT. CDR3 size: 13 residues. V lost 9 bases to trimming and J lost 3 bases; unmatched junction nucleotides: 5. The CDR3 here is CASSSGDYNEQFF. The DNA of the CDR3 is TGTGCCAGTTCTAGCGGAGACTACAATGAGCAGTTCTTC.

The CDR3: CASSLSSKWNTEAFF. CDR3 sequence (DNA): TGTGCCAGCAGTCTAAGTTCCAAGTGGAACACTGAAGCTTTCTTT. V gene TRBV6-5 combines with J gene TRBJ1-1; D is ambiguous. V was shortened by 5 bases and J by 1 base, with 14 bases between the two germline ends. This CDR3 comprises 15 residues. Germline-derived CDR1 and CDR2 are MNHEY and SVGAGI.

This clone was seen a handful of times. V usage is TRBV28 and J usage is TRBJ1-4, with D maybe TRBD1 (5 bases). The germline V and J ends were trimmed by 6 bases and 3 bases, with 11 bases remaining between them. There are 14 residues in the CDR3. Germline V gives CDR1 MDHEN, CDR2 SYDVKM. In DNA form, the CDR3 reads TGTGCCAGCAGGGGGGGACGGCCTAATGAAAAACTGTTTTTT. Protein product: CASRGGRPNEKLFF.

The chain recombines TRBV28 with TRBJ2-3; 9 nucleotides align to TRBD2. V lost 8 bases, J lost 2 bases, and 8 bases stayed unmatched. There are 15 residues in the CDR3. Germline V CDR1 and CDR2: MDHEN, SYDVKM. The CDR3 loop reads CASRGAGGNTDTQYF. The CDR3, as DNA: TGTGCCAGCCGTGGCGCGGGGGGGAACACAGATACGCAGTATTTT.

This chain joins TRBV19 and TRBJ2-7; D may be TRBD1 (6 bases). Germline CDR1 reads LNHDA; CDR2 reads SQIVND (reference sequence). Trimming removed 5 bases from V and 3 bases from J, with 23 bases in between. The CDR3 is 17 residues long. CDR3 sequence (DNA): TGTGCCAGTAGTCCGAATTTAGGGGGATTCTCCTACTACGAGCAGTACTTC. Protein product: CASSPNLGGFSYYEQYF.

This chain links TRBV11-2 with TRBJ1-1, with D unresolved. From germline, CDR1 is SGHAT and CDR2 FQNNGV. V lost 3 bases to trimming and J lost 5 bases, with 4 bases between them. The CDR3 totals 11 residues. The chain's CDR3 is CASSFQTEAFF. The CDR3 nucleotides read TGTGCCAGCAGCTTTCAAACTGAAGCTTTCTTT.

This chain links TRBV12-5 with TRBJ1-1; 8 bases align to TRBD1. CDR3 length: 16 amino acids. Germline CDR1 LGHNT, CDR2 FRNRAP. The V and J ends lost 6 bases and 0 bases, in that order; junction bases with no gene match: 9. The CDR3 DNA reads TGTGCTAGTGGCTATAAAGACAGGGGTCTGAACACTGAAGCTTTCTTT. Protein product: CASGYKDRGLNTEAFF.